This T cell receptor (beta chain) was captured in a study of T cell clonality in common variable immunodeficiency. The CDR3 runs to 14 residues. Germline loops: CDR1 SGHAT, CDR2 FQNNGV. The germline V and J ends were trimmed by 3 bases and 6 bases, with 9 bases remaining between them. Patients and controls were mostly of Caucasian heritage. Findings and caveats of the study: CVID subjects shared fewer TCRbeta clones than healthy controls did. What drives increased CVID clonality needs T cell subpopulation sequencing.

This clone was detected only a few times. As yet, its antigen is unknown. The CDR3 extends 3 residues past the end of the read, so its final part is completed from the germline J gene. Repertoires were generated with immunoSEQ multiplex PCR, while TCRdb's copy carries only in-frame clones and drops some. There are 35,000 to 50,000 clones in the sample, none observed a single time. The clonotype originates from a person aged 18 to 70 in good health. The sample was peripheral blood mononuclear cells. The V gene is TRBV11-2, the J gene TRBJ1-6; perhaps TRBD1 as D (6 bases). The CDR3 sequence: CASSFGQTNSPLHF. Partial CDR3 DNA: TGTGCCAGCAGCTTCGGACAGACTAATTCACCC.